The clone carrying this TCR beta chain was picked up a small number of times. Its antigen is as yet unknown. Time point in this sample: healthy volunteer bleed at 2 weeks. RNA extraction used unfractionated whole blood as the source of total RNA. Within the library, unique molecular identifiers were attached to each individual cDNA molecule. TCRdb fed the RACE reads into MiXCR, producing one record per CDR3 protein. The profile shows 35,000 to 50,000 distinct CDR3 sequences, 4.3% of them singletons. This sample was taken from a study of human T cells and chemical hapten exposure. Study-wide results and caveats: Sensitizing with DPC caused no change in TCRs above 1 in 1000 frequency.

CDR3 length: 13 amino acids. Germline CDR1 reads LGHDT; CDR2 reads YNNKEL (reference sequence). V was pared by 8 bases and J by 8 bases, with 13 bases between. The source of this sequence is a female donor in good health. Some clones in this sample may be carry-over from other donors' samples. The chain recombines TRBV3-1 with TRBJ1-6; D is uncertain. The material sequenced was whole blood. CDR3 DNA sequence: TGTGCCAGCTCGTATAGCGGAGATTCACCCCTCCACTTT. The encoded protein is CASSYSGDSPLHF.